This entry lists 17 T cell receptor beta chains sequenced from one sample in a study of high-grade serous ovarian cancer treatment subgroups. Clones were sequenced by immunoSEQ multiplex PCR, and TCRdb holds only the in-frame ones, with some missing. The table lists over 14,000 clones, 85% to 90% of them singletons. Tumor tissue was taken before any definitive surgery or chemotherapy was given. Sequenced sample: tumor tissue. The receptors come from a human donor with high-grade serous ovarian cancer.

In its sample, this clone was seen once. V gene TRBV10-3 combines with J gene TRBJ2-5; 10 bases agree with TRBD2. TRBJ2-7 matches the DNA end more closely, so the J call is doubtful. Germline CDR1 reads ENHRY; CDR2 reads SYGVKD. CDR3 length: 14 residues. The CDR3 DNA sequence: TGTGCCATCAGTGGATCTAGCGGGGGCTACGAGCAGTACTTC. Translating gives CAISGSSGGYEQYF.

The chain uses TRBV10-3 and TRBJ2-5, with D perhaps matching TRBD1 or TRBD2 (6 bases each). The CDR3 has 15 amino acids. Trimming removed 2 bases from V and 5 bases from J, with 15 bases in between. The germline V gene has CDR1 ENHRY and CDR2 SYGVKD. The chain's CDR3 is CAISEAGLGGETQYF. The CDR3, as DNA: TGTGCCATCAGTGAGGCGGGATTAGGGGGGGAGACCCAGTACTTC.

This chain links TRBV9 with TRBJ1-6; maybe TRBD1 (5 bases). V was cut by 4 bases and J by 0 bases, with 8 bases left in between. This CDR3 has 15 amino acids. Germline V gene data show CDR1 as SGDLS and CDR2 as YYNGEE. The CDR3 region is CASSPDSSYNSPLHF. The CDR3 nucleotides read TGTGCCAGCAGCCCTGACAGCTCCTATAATTCACCCCTCCACTTT.

The chain employs TRBV5-5 and TRBJ2-3; possibly TRBD1 or TRBD2 for D (5 bases each). The V gene's germline CDR1 is SGHKS and CDR2 YYEKEE (reference sequence). The CDR3 has 15 amino acids. V gave up 0 bases and J gave up 3 bases, with 11 bases separating them. CDR3 nucleotides: TGTGCCAGCAGCTTGGATCGGGGCTGGACAGATACGCAGTATTTT. Translated: CASSLDRGWTDTQYF. Variable domain in full (rest from reference TRBV5-5 and TRBJ2-3): DAGVTQSPTHLIKTRGQQVTLRCSPISGHKSVSWYQQVLGQGPQFIFQYYEKEERGRGNFPDRFSARQFPNYSSELNVNALLLGDSALYLCASSLDRGWTDTQYFGPGTRLTVL.

The chain couples TRBV2 to TRBJ1-4, with 9 bases aligning to TRBD1. CDR1 is SNHLY and CDR2 is FYNNEI in the germline V gene. This CDR3 is built from 14 residues. J gave up 8 bases and V 7 bases, and 8 bases lay outside the gene matches. CDR3 region: CASTAGQGWEKLFF. The CDR3 nucleotides read TGTGCCAGCACTGCGGGACAGGGCTGGGAAAAACTGTTTTTT.

This clone was seen only a few times. This chain uses TRBV10-1 with TRBJ2-2; possibly TRBD1 for D (6 bases). There are 14 residues in the CDR3. Deletions cut 6 bases from V and 11 bases from J, with 19 bases between. From germline, CDR1 is WNHNN and CDR2 SYGVQD (reference sequence). The CDR3 loop is CASSDPGQADELFF. In nucleotides, the CDR3 is TGCGCCAGCAGCGACCCGGGACAAGCGGATGAGCTGTTTTTT.

This chain links TRBV5-4 with TRBJ2-1, with 10 nucleotides matching TRBD2. The CDR3 covers 16 residues. After removal of 4 bases from V and 0 bases from J, the junction contained 4 bases not matched to a gene. Per the germline V gene, CDR1 is SGHNT and CDR2 is YYREEE (reference sequence). The CDR3 here is CASSLAGAVSYNEQFF. The CDR3 coding sequence is TGTGCCAGCAGCCTAGCGGGGGCCGTCTCCTACAATGAGCAGTTCTTC. Supplemented by reference TRBV5-4 and TRBJ2-1, the full variable domain reads ETGVTQSPTHLIKTRGQQVTLRCSSQSGHNTVSWYQQALGQGPQFIFQYYREEENGRGNFPPRFSGLQFPNYSSELNVNALELDDSALYLCASSLAGAVSYNEQFFGPGTRLTVL.

A few counts support this clone. The chain joins TRBV4-1 to TRBJ1-6, with a weak D call TRBD1 (5 bases). The CDR3 covers 14 residues. Germline V gene data show CDR1 as MGHRA and CDR2 as YSYEKL. The germline V and J ends were trimmed by 1 base and 9 bases, with 10 bases remaining between them. The CDR3 reads CASSQAGGGSPLHF. CDR3 coding DNA: TGCGCCAGCAGCCAAGCCGGGGGAGGTTCACCCCTCCACTTT.

The V and J genes are TRBV7-9 and TRBJ1-2, with 10 bases lining up with TRBD1. Germline CDR1 and CDR2: SEHNR and FQNEAQ (reference sequence). This CDR3 is 15 amino acids long. After removal of 5 bases from V and 6 bases from J, the junction contained 9 bases not matched to a gene. This CDR3 reads CASSPLTGTGDGYTF. DNA for the CDR3: TGTGCCAGCAGCCCCCTAACCGGGACAGGGGATGGCTACACCTTC. Full variable domain (missing parts from reference TRBV7-9 and TRBJ1-2): DTGVSQNPRHKITKRGQNVTFRCDPISEHNRLYWYRQTLGQGPEFLTYFQNEAQLEKSRLLSDRFSAERPKGSFSTLEIQRTEQGDSAMYLCASSPLTGTGDGYTFGSGTRLTVV.

The chain has TRBV14 and TRBJ1-6; D is possibly TRBD1 (5 bases). V lost 4 bases and J 4 bases, leaving 5 bases between the germline ends. Germline CDR1 SGHDN, CDR2 FVKESK. The CDR3 is made up of 13 amino acids. The CDR3 is CASSRGYNSPLHF. In nucleotides, the CDR3 is TGTGCCAGCAGCCGGGGGTATAATTCACCCCTCCACTTT.

By frequency in the sample, this clone is medium-sized. V and J are TRBV28 and TRBJ1-6, with TRBD1 identical over 8 bases. Trimming took 6 bases from V and 5 from J; bases not matched to a gene: 12. Per germline, CDR1 MDHEN and CDR2 SYDVKM. The CDR3 consists of 17 residues. CDR3 in DNA: TGTGCCAGCAGATCTGCAAACCCGGGACAGGATAATTCACCCCTCCACTTT. It translates to CASRSANPGQDNSPLHF.

This clone was picked up one time. The gene calls are TRBV5-1 and TRBJ2-3; 12 bases align to TRBD1. CDR1 and CDR2 from the germline V gene are SGHRS and YFSETQ. Trimming took 4 bases from V and 2 from J; bases not matched to a gene: 8. CDR3 size: 17 residues. The CDR3 DNA sequence: TGCGCCAGCAGCCATGGGACAGGGGGCGCCCACACAGATACGCAGTATTTT. Amino acid sequence: CASSHGTGGAHTDTQYF.

Comment on this clone: At one end the junction does not follow the germline gene, possibly because of a read error. J is TRBJ2-4 and V is TRBV2, with TRBD1 matching 9 bases. Germline loops: CDR1 SNHLY, CDR2 FYNNEI. This CDR3 is 11 amino acids long. DNA for the CDR3: TGTGCCAGCAGTGTGGGGGGACAGGGTCACTTC. Its translation: CASSVGGQGHF.

This chain uses TRBV5-1 with TRBJ2-2; no firm D call. Trimming cost V 6 bases and J 6 bases, with 9 bases left between them. Germline V gene sequence: CDR1 SGHRS, CDR2 YFSETQ. The CDR3 is made up of 12 amino acids. The CDR3, as DNA: TGCGCCAGCAAGGCTCAGGCCGGGGAGCTGTTTTTT. Encoded protein: CASKAQAGELFF.

The V call is TRBV6-1, the J call TRBJ1-6; tentative D call: TRBD1 (6 bases). Deletions cut 6 bases from V and 13 bases from J, with 10 bases between. The CDR3 spans 11 residues. The germline V gene has CDR1 MNHNS and CDR2 SASEGT. CDR3 region: CASSVTGPLHF. In DNA form, the CDR3 reads TGTGCCAGCAGCGTCACAGGGCCCCTCCACTTT.

The rearrangement links TRBV5-8 to TRBJ2-3; D unclear. The CDR3 extends over 15 amino acids. V gave up 2 bases and J gave up 6 bases, with 16 bases separating them. CDR1 is SGHTS, CDR2 YDEGEE, per germline. DNA of the CDR3: TGTGCCAGCAGCTTACGGCCTCAACCATCCGATACGCAGTATTTT. The encoded protein is CASSLRPQPSDTQYF.

This chain uses TRBV30 with TRBJ2-2; 9 bases align to TRBD1. After removal of 4 bases from V and 7 bases from J, the junction contained 7 bases not matched to a gene. Germline lookup yields CDR1 GTSNPN and CDR2 SVGIG (reference sequence). CDR3 length equals 14 residues. CDR3 coding DNA: TGTGCCTGGATCACCGGGACAGGGTACGGGGAGCTGTTTTTT. It is translated as CAWITGTGYGELFF. The entire variable domain, with the rest obtained from reference TRBV30 and TRBJ2-2, is as follows: SQTIHQWPATLVQPVGSPLSLECTVEGTSNPNLYWYRQAAGRGLQLLFYSVGIGQISSEVPQNLSASRPQDRQFILSSKKLLLSDSGFYLCAWITGTGYGELFFGEGSRLTVL.